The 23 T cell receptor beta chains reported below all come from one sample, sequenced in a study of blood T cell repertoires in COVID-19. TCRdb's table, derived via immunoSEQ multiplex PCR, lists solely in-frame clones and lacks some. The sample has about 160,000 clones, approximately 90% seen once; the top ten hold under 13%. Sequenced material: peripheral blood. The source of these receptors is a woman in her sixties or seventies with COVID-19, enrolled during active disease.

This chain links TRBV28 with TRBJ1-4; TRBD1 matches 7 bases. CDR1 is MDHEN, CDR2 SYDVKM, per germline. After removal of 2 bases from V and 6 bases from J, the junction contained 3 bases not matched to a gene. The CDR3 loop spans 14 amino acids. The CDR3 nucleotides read TGTGCCAGCAGTTTAAGGGGGCTGTATGAAAAACTGTTTTTT. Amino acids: CASSLRGLYEKLFF.

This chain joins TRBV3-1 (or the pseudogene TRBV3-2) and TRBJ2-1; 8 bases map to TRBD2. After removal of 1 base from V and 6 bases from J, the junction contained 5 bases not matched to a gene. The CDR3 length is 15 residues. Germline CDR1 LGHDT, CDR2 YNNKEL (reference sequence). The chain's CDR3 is CASSQAGGPPNEQFF. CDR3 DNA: TGTGCCAGCAGCCAAGCGGGGGGGCCCCCCAATGAGCAGTTCTTC.

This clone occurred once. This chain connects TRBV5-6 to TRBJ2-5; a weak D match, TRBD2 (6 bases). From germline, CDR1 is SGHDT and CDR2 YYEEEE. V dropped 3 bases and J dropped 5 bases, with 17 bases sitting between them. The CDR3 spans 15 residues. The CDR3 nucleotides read TGTGCCAGCAGCTCCGTCCCACAGCGGGTGGAGACCCAGTACTTC. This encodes CASSSVPQRVETQYF. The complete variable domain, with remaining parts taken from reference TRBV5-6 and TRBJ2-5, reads DAGVTQSPTHLIKTRGQQVTLRCSPKSGHDTVSWYQQALGQGPQFIFQYYEEEERQRGNFPDRFSGHQFPNYSSELNVNALLLGDSALYLCASSSVPQRVETQYFGPGTRLLVL.

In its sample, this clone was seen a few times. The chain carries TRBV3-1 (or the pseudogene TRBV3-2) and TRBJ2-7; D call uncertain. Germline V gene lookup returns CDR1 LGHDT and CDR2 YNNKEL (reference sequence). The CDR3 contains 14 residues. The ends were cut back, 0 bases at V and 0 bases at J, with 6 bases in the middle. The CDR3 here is CASSQDYTSYEQYF. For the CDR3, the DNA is TGTGCCAGCAGCCAAGATTACACCTCCTACGAGCAGTACTTC.

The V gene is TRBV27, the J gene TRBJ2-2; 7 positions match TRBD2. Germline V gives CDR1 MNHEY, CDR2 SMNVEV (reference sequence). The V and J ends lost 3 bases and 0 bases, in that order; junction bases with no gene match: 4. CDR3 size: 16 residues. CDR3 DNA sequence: TGTGCCAGCAGTTTGGGTCGGGGGGCGAACACCGGGGAGCTGTTTTTT. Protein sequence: CASSLGRGANTGELFF.

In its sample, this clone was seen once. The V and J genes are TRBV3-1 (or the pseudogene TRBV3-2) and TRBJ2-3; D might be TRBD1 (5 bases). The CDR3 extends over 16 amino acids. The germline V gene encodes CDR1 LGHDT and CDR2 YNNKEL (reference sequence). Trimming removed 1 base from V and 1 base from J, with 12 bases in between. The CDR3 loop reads CASSQVRQPRTDTQYF. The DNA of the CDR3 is TGTGCCAGCAGCCAAGTTCGACAGCCACGCACAGATACGCAGTATTTT.

CDR3 coding DNA: TGTGCCAGCAGTTTGCGACAGGGGGGCGGCTACACCTTC. This encodes CASSLRQGGGYTF. This chain uses TRBV28 with TRBJ1-2, with 9 bases identical to TRBD1. The length of the CDR3 is 13 residues. V was clipped by 3 bases and J by 8 bases; unmatched bases: 4. Germline loops: CDR1 MDHEN, CDR2 SYDVKM.

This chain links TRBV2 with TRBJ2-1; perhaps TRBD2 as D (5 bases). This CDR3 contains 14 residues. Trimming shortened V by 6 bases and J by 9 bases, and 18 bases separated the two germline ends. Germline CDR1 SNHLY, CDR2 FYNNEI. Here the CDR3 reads CASRDSRMSVEQFF. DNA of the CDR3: TGTGCCAGCAGGGACTCGAGGATGAGCGTTGAGCAGTTCTTC.

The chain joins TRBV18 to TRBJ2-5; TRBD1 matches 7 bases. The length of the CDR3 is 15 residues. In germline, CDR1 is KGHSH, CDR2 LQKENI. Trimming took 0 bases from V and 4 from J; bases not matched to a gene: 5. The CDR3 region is CASSPPGQQGETQYF. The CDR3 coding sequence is TGTGCCAGCTCACCACCGGGACAGCAAGGAGAGACCCAGTACTTC.

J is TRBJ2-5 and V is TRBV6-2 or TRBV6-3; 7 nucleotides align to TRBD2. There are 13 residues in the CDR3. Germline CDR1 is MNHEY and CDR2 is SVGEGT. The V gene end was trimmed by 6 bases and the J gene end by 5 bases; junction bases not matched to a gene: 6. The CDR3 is CASSSGLRETQYF. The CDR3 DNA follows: TGTGCCAGCAGCTCGGGACTAAGGGAGACCCAGTACTTC.

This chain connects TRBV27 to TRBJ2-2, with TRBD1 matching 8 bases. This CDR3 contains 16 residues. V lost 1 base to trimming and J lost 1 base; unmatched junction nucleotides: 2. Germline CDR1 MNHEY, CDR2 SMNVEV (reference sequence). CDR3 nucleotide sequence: TGTGCCAGCAGTTTATTTACAGGGGGGAACACCGGGGAGCTGTTTTTT. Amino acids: CASSLFTGGNTGELFF.

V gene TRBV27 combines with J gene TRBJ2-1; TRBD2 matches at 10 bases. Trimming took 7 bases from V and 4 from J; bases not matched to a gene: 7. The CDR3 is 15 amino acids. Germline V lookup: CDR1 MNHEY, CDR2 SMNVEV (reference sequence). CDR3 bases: TGTGCCAGCAAGGGCTCTAGCGGGGGTTACAATGAGCAGTTCTTC. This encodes CASKGSSGGYNEQFF.

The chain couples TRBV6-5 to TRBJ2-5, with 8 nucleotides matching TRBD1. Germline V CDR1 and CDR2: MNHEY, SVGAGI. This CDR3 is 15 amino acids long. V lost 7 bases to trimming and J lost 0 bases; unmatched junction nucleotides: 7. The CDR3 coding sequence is TGTGCCAGCACCCCGGGACAGGTGTACCAAGAGACCCAGTACTTC. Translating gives CASTPGQVYQETQYF.

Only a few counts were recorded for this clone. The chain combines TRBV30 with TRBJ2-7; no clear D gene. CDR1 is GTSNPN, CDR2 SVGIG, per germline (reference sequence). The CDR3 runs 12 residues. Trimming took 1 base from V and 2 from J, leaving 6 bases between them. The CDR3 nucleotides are TGTGCCTGGAGTGACACAGCCTACGAGCAGTACTTC. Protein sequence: CAWSDTAYEQYF.

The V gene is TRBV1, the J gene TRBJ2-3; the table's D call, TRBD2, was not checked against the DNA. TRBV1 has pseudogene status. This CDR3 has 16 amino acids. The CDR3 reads CTSSRGTSGRTDTQYF. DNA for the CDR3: TGCACCAGCAGCCGAGGGACTAGCGGTCGCACAGATACGCAGTATTTT.

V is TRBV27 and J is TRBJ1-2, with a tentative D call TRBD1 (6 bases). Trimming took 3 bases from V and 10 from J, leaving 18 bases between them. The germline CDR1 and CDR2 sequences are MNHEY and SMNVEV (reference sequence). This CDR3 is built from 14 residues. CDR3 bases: TGTGCCAGCAGTTTGCGGGGGACACTTCCTTACTACACCTTC. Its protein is CASSLRGTLPYYTF.

In DNA form, the CDR3 reads TGTGCCAGCAGTCGGCGGGGAGGGGGTGAAGCTTTCTTT. It yields the protein CASSRRGGGEAFF. The chain links TRBV2 to TRBJ1-1; D is possibly TRBD1 (6 bases). The CDR3 extends over 13 amino acids. V gave up 5 bases and J gave up 7 bases, with 14 bases separating them. Germline CDR1 and CDR2: SNHLY and FYNNEI.

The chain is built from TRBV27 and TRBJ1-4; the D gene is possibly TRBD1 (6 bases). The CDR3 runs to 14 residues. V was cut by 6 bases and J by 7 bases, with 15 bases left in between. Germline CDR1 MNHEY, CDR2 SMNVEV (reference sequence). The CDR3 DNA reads TGTGCCAGCAGCATTAAGACAGGATCTGAAAAACTGTTTTTT. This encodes CASSIKTGSEKLFF.

CDR3 sequence: CASSLRRAEAFF. Here the CDR3 DNA reads TGTGCCAGCAGTTTACGGCGGGCTGAAGCTTTCTTT. V usage is TRBV28 and J usage is TRBJ1-1, with D hard to call. The CDR3 sequence is 12 residues long. Trimming left V 2 bases short and J 6 bases short, with 7 bases between. CDR1 is MDHEN, CDR2 SYDVKM, per germline. Together with reference TRBV28 and TRBJ1-1, the CDR3 gives the full variable domain: DVKVTQSSRYLVKRTGEKVFLECVQDMDHENMFWYRQDPGLGLRLIYFSYDVKMKEKGDIPEGYSVSREKKERFSLILESASTNQTSMYLCASSLRRAEAFFGQGTRLTVV.

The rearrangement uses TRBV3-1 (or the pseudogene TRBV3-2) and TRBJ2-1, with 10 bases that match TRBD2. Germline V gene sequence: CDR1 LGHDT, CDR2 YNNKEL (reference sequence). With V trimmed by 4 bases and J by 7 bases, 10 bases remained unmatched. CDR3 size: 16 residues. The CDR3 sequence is CASSPLAGAPPNEQFF. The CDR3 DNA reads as TGTGCCAGCAGCCCCCTAGCGGGGGCCCCGCCAAATGAGCAGTTCTTC.

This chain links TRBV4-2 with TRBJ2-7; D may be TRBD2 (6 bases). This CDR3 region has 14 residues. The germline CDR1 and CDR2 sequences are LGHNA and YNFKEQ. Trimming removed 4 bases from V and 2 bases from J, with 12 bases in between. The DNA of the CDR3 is TGTGCCAGCAGCCGAGAGACTAGGACCTACGAGCAGTACTTC. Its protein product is CASSRETRTYEQYF.

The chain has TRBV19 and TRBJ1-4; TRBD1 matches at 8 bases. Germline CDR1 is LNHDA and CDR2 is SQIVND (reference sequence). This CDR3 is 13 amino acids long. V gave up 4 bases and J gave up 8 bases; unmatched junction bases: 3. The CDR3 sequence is CASSKDREEKLFF. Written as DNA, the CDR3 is TGTGCCAGTAGTAAGGACAGGGAGGAAAAACTGTTTTTT.

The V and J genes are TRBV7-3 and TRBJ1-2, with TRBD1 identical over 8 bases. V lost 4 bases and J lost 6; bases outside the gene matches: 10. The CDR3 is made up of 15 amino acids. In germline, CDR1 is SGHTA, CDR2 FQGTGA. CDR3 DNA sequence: TGTGCCAGCAGCTCGACTGGACAGGGCTGGGATGGCTACACCTTC. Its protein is CASSSTGQGWDGYTF.